The rows below give T cell receptor beta chains drawn from one sample of a study of blood T cell repertoires in COVID-19. Sequencing was performed with immunoSEQ multiplex PCR; in TCRdb, only in-frame clones are kept and a portion is missing. This table has fewer than 250,000 clones, roughly 80% appearing once. What was sequenced was peripheral blood. These receptors were obtained from a man aged 25-40 years with active or convalescent COVID-19. The CDR3 runs from the conserved cysteine through the conserved F or W.

V: TRBV4-2
J: TRBJ1-6
length: 17
CDR3: CASSPEIVTGSRSPLHF

V: TRBV28
J: TRBJ2-7
length: 14
CDR3: CASSGTGLLYEQYF

V: TRBV3-1/TRBV3-2
J: TRBJ2-1
length: 15
CDR3: CASSQESLVYNEQFF

V: TRBV9
J: TRBJ2-6
length: 15
CDR3: CASSRSLSGANVLTF

V: TRBV7-9
J: TRBJ1-5
length: 14
CDR3: CASSQGGIRQPQHF

V: TRBV10-3
J: TRBJ2-2
length: 16
CDR3: CAISESPGGNTGELFF

V: TRBV7-2
J: TRBJ2-7
length: 15
CDR3: CASSPPGTGAYEQYF

V: TRBV24-1
J: TRBJ2-3
length: 15
CDR3: CATSDLQVFPDTQYF

V: TRBV25-1
J: TRBJ2-5
length: 14
CDR3: CASSEGTSKETQYF

V: TRBV6-5
J: TRBJ1-1
length: 13
CDR3: CAGRTGSNTEAFF

V: TRBV6-1
J: TRBJ1-4
length: 16
CDR3: CASSEVSRVAKEKLFF

V: TRBV5-3
J: TRBJ1-4
length: 17
CDR3: CARSLVDWRDVGEKLFF

V: TRBV30
J: TRBJ2-5
length: 13
CDR3: CAWGSGREETQYF

V: TRBV28
J: TRBJ2-5
length: 16
CDR3: CASSLFGTPRLETQYF

V: TRBV20-1
J: TRBJ2-7
length: 11
CDR3: CSSTGTYEQYF

V: TRBV18
J: TRBJ1-5
length: 16
CDR3: CASSKYGTGESQPQHF

V: TRBV7-9
J: TRBJ2-7
length: 15
CDR3: CASSLLLAGVGEQYF

V: TRBV19
J: TRBJ2-2
length: 16
CDR3: CASLSGQATNTGELFF

V: TRBV15
J: TRBJ2-1
length: 15
CDR3: CATSRDWGEGNEQFF

V: TRBV30
J: TRBJ1-4
length: 16
CDR3: CAWSHAGATTNEKLFF

V: TRBV6-5
J: TRBJ1-2
length: 14
CDR3: CASSYTGQGSGYTF

V: TRBV7-9
J: TRBJ1-2
length: 14
CDR3: CASSLAITGNGYTF

V: TRBV14
J: TRBJ1-2
length: 15
CDR3: CASSPLTGWNYGYTF

V: TRBV28
J: TRBJ2-7
length: 15
CDR3: CASSLARQGSYEQYF

V: TRBV11-2
J: TRBJ1-6
length: 15
CDR3: CASSLVGRDNSPLHF

V: TRBV19
J: TRBJ1-1
length: 15
CDR3: CASSISGQMNTEAFF

V: TRBV28
J: TRBJ1-2
length: 16
CDR3: CASSTGTGLRNYGYTF

V: TRBV4-3
J: TRBJ1-2
length: 14
CDR3: CASSQVALWGGYTF

V: TRBV4-3
J: TRBJ2-3
length: 16
CDR3: CASSQDRDRSTDTQYF

V: TRBV11-2
J: TRBJ1-6
length: 13
CDR3: CASSRDYNSPLHF

V: TRBV28
J: TRBJ1-2
length: 15
CDR3: CASSPAGTGGYGYTF

V: TRBV11-2
J: TRBJ2-1
length: 15
CDR3: CASRTSGTSSEEQFF

V: TRBV5-8
J: TRBJ1-5
length: 13
CDR3: CASSLVGGEPQHF

V: TRBV5-1
J: TRBJ1-1
length: 14
CDR3: CASSTTRRGTEAFF

V: TRBV27
J: TRBJ2-7
length: 15
CDR3: CASSLTGGLSYEQYF

V: TRBV18
J: TRBJ2-5
length: 15
CDR3: CASSTGPNRVETQYF

V: TRBV9
J: TRBJ2-7
length: 14
CDR3: CASSVGQGAHEQYF

V: TRBV30
J: TRBJ1-1
length: 13
CDR3: CAWSVQVNTEAFF

V: TRBV6-1
J: TRBJ2-7
length: 11
CDR3: CASSEALEQYF

V: TRBV27
J: TRBJ2-7
length: 15
CDR3: CASSLYRVDIYEQYF